The following is a T cell receptor (beta chain) sequence with its context. CDR1 and CDR2 from the germline V gene are LNHDA and SQIVND (reference sequence). The CDR3 has 16 residues. V was clipped by 5 bases and J by 4 bases; unmatched bases: 7. This entry is derived from a study of blood T cell repertoires in COVID-19. Produced via immunoSEQ multiplex PCR; TCRdb's table is partial and in-frame only. The table lists about 270,000 clones, approximately 90% of them singletons, with around 2.8% in the top ten. Participants came from roughly 24 US areas, aged about 18 to 89 years. The sequenced material came from PBMCs or T cells enriched from blood (not recorded which). The chain has TRBV19 and TRBJ2-1; 11 nucleotides agree with TRBD2. The clonotype comes from a man aged 40-55 years who had been exposed to COVID-19. The CDR3 loop reads CASSPWTSGHYNEQFF. The CDR3 DNA reads TGTGCCAGTAGTCCCTGGACTAGCGGGCATTACAATGAGCAGTTCTTC.